These 8 T cell receptor beta chains share one sample of origin, sequenced in a study of cytomegalovirus exposure and HLA in healthy donors. 13 Jbeta primers and 60 Vbeta primers were used for the PCR. Generated by immunoSEQ multiplex PCR, the TCRdb table keeps only in-frame clones and is missing some. The data show 30,000 to 40,000 clones, approximately 75% seen once. The material sequenced was PBMCs. Receptor source: a middle-aged man in good health and CMV-seronegative.

The chain carries TRBV5-1 and TRBJ2-7; D remains ambiguous. Deletions cut 0 bases from V and 5 bases from J, with 3 bases between. There are 11 residues in the CDR3. Germline V lookup: CDR1 SGHRS, CDR2 YFSETQ. The CDR3 DNA is TGCGCCAGCAGCTTGGCCGACGAGCAGTACTTC. This gives the protein CASSLADEQYF. The whole variable domain, filled in from reference TRBV5-1 and TRBJ2-7, reads KAGVTQTPRYLIKTRGQQVTLSCSPISGHRSVSWYQQTPGQGLQFLFEYFSETQRNKGNFPGRFSGRQFSNSRSEMNVSTLELGDSALYLCASSLADEQYFGPGTRLTVT.

This sequence joins TRBV14 and TRBJ1-1; TRBD1 aligns across 7 bases. This CDR3 is built from 15 residues. With V trimmed by 0 bases and J by 3 bases, 4 bases remained unmatched. Per the germline V gene, CDR1 is SGHDN and CDR2 is FVKESK. CDR3 protein: CASSQEAGGDTEAFF. The CDR3 nucleotides are TGTGCCAGCAGCCAAGAGGCAGGGGGAGACACTGAAGCTTTCTTT. Looking up the rest from reference TRBV14 and TRBJ1-1 gives the full variable domain: EAGVTQFPSHSVIEKGQTVTLRCDPISGHDNLYWYRRVMGKEIKFLLHFVKESKQDESGMPNNRFLAERTGGTYSTLKVQPAELEDSGVYFCASSQEAGGDTEAFFGQGTRLTVV.

CDR3 loop: CASSPRTGGHEQYF. DNA for the CDR3: TGTGCCAGCTCACCCCGGACAGGGGGCCACGAGCAGTACTTC. The chain combines TRBV18 with TRBJ2-7; 11 bases are a match to TRBD1. V shed 3 bases, J shed 5 bases, and the junction held 3 bases outside the gene matches. Germline V gene lookup returns CDR1 KGHSH and CDR2 LQKENI. The CDR3 has 14 amino acids.

The V call is TRBV4-1, the J call TRBJ2-7, with D maybe TRBD2 (5 bases). Germline V CDR1 and CDR2: MGHRA, YSYEKL. This CDR3 is built from 18 residues. V lost 4 bases to trimming and J lost 2 bases, with 24 bases between them. CDR3 bases: TGCGCCAGCAGCCCCCGCCCCGAGTTCTCATTGACTACCTACGAGCAGTACTTC. This translates into CASSPRPEFSLTTYEQYF.

In DNA form, the CDR3 reads TGTGCCTGGAGTGATGACAGAGGGAACACTGAAGCTTTCTTT. Translation: CAWSDDRGNTEAFF. The rearrangement joins TRBV30 to TRBJ1-1; D possibly corresponds to TRBD1 (5 bases). Germline lookup yields CDR1 GTSNPN and CDR2 SVGIG (reference sequence). V dropped 1 base and J dropped 1 base, with 10 bases sitting between them. The CDR3 has 14 amino acids.

The chain recombines TRBV27 with TRBJ2-7, with 8 bases aligning to TRBD1. CDR1 is MNHEY and CDR2 is SMNVEV in the germline V gene (reference sequence). V gave up 6 bases and J gave up 5 bases; unmatched junction bases: 12. The CDR3 loop spans 15 amino acids. The CDR3 region is CASRYPGQGYHEQYF. CDR3 DNA sequence: TGTGCCAGCAGGTACCCTGGACAGGGTTACCACGAGCAGTACTTC.

The chain is built from TRBV28 and TRBJ2-5, with D possibly matching TRBD1 (6 bases). The CDR3 spans 14 residues. Germline-derived CDR1 and CDR2 are MDHEN and SYDVKM. Trimming shortened V by 4 bases and J by 2 bases, and 11 bases separated the two germline ends. The CDR3 DNA sequence: TGTGCCAGCAGTTCGGACAGATCTCAAGAGACCCAGTACTTC. This translates into CASSSDRSQETQYF.

This chain uses TRBV6-1 with TRBJ2-7; no clear D. The V end was cut by 2 bases, the J end by 1 base, with 9 bases between. The CDR3 spans 14 residues. Germline CDR1 MNHNS, CDR2 SASEGT. Here the CDR3 DNA reads TGTGCCAGCAGTGAAAGCTTAGAATCCTACGAGCAGTACTTC. Protein: CASSESLESYEQYF.